This T cell receptor (beta chain) was obtained from a study of T-cell reconstitution after alpha-beta-depleted transplantation in children. The CDR3 totals 14 residues. Trimming shortened V by 0 bases and J by 7 bases, and 10 bases separated the two germline ends. Germline CDR1 reads LGHNA; CDR2 reads YNFKEQ. Using unique molecular identifiers, the investigators prepared the TCRbeta library. TCRdb fed the PCR reads into MiXCR, producing one record per CDR3 protein. This sample has fewer than 750,000 distinct CDR3 sequences, with roughly 27% found just once. The chain links TRBV4-2 to TRBJ2-1; D is unresolved. Sequencing was performed on PBMCs, taken before TCRalphabeta/CD19-depleted stem cell transplant. The receptor's source is a boy less than two years old with Wiskott-Aldrich syndrome, due to receive a stem cell transplant. CDR3 sequence: CASSQEGPSNEQFF. The DNA for the CDR3 is TGTGCCAGCAGCCAAGAAGGCCCGTCGAATGAGCAGTTCTTC.